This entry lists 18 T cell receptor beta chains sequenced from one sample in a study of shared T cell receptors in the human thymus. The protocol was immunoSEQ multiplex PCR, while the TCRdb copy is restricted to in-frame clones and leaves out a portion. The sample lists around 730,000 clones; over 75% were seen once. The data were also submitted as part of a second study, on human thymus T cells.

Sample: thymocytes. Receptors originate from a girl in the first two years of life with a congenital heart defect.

The CDR3 DNA sequence: TGTGCCAGCAGCCTCCGAGGACTAGTATTAGATGAGCAGTTCTTC. This encodes CASSLRGLVLDEQFF. This chain joins TRBV6-1 and TRBJ2-1; 7 bases line up with TRBD2. V lost 6 bases, J lost 8 bases, and 13 bases stayed unmatched. Germline values: CDR1 MNHNS, CDR2 SASEGT. This CDR3 spans 15 amino acids.

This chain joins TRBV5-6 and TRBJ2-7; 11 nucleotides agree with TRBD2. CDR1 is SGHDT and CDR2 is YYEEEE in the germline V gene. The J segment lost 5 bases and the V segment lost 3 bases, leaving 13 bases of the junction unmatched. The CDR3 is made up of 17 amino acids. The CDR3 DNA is TGTGCCAGCAGCTCCCATAGCGGGGGGGCCAGAGGGAACGAGCAGTACTTC. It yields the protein CASSSHSGGARGNEQYF.

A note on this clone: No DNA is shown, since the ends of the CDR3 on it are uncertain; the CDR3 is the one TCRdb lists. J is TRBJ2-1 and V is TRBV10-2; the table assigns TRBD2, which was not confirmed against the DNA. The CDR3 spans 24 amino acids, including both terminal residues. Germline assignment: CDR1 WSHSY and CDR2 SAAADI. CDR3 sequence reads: CASSERGDEFSLRAVLRGPYEQFF.

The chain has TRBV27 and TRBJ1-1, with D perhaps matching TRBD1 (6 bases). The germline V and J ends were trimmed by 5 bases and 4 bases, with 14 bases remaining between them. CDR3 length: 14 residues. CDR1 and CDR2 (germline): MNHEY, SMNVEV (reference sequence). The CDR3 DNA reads TGTGCCAGCAGTACTCCAGGGGAGAGCACTGAAGCTTTCTTT. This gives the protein CASSTPGESTEAFF.

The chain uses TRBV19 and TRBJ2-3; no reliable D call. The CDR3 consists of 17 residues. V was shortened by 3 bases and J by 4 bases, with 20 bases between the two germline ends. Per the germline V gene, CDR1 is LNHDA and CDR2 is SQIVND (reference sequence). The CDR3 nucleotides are TGTGCCAGTAGTATTACAAGAGATCCAACCCGGGCAGATACGCAGTATTTT. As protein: CASSITRDPTRADTQYF.

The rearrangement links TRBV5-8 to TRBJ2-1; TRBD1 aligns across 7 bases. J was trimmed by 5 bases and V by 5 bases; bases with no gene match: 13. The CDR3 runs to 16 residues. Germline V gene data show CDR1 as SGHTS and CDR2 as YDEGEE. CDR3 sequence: CASRSPTQTGHNEQFF. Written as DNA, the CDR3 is TGTGCCAGCAGAAGCCCCACCCAGACAGGGCACAATGAGCAGTTCTTC.

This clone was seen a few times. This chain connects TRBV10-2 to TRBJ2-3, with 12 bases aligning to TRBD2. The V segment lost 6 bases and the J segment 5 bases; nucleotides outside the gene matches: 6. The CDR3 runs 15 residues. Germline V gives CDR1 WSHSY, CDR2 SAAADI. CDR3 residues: CASSSLAGGRDTQYF. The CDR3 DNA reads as TGCGCCAGCAGCTCTCTAGCGGGGGGGCGAGATACGCAGTATTTT.

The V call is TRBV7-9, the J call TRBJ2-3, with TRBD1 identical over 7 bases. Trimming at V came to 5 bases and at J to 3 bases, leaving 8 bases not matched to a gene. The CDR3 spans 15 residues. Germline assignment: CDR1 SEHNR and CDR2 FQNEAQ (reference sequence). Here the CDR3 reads CASSDRQGATDTQYF. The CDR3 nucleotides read TGTGCCAGCAGCGATCGACAGGGAGCGACAGATACGCAGTATTTT.

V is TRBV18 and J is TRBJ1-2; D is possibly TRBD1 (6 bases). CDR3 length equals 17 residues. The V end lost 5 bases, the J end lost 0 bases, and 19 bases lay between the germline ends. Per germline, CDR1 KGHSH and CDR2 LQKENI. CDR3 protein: CASSSQGTRPPNYGYTF. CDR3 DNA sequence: TGTGCCAGCTCATCTCAAGGGACACGTCCACCTAACTATGGCTACACCTTC.

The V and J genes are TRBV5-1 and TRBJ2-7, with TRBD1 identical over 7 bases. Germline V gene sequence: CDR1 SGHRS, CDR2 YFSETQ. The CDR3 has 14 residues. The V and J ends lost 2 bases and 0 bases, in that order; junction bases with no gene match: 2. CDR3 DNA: TGCGCCAGCAGCTTTACAGGGGCCTCCTACGAGCAGTACTTC. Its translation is CASSFTGASYEQYF.

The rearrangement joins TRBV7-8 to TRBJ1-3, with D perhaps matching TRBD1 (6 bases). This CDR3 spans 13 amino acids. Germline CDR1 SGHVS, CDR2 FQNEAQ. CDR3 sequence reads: CASGQPSGNTIYF. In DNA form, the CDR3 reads TGTGCGAGCGGACAGCCCTCTGGAAACACCATATATTTT.

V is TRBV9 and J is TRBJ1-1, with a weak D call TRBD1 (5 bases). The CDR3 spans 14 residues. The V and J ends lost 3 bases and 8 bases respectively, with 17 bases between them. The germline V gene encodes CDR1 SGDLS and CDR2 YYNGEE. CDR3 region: CASSEASDGGEAFF. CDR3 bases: TGTGCCAGCAGCGAGGCCTCGGACGGGGGGGAAGCTTTCTTT.

DNA of the CDR3: TGTGCCAGCAGCCTCGAAGGGGGGGGGAAAGGGGAAAAACTGTTTTTT. This gives the protein CASSLEGGGKGEKLFF. The rearrangement uses TRBV9 and TRBJ1-4, with a tentative D call TRBD1 (6 bases). CDR1 and CDR2 (germline): SGDLS, YYNGEE. V was shortened by 4 bases and J by 8 bases, with 21 bases between the two germline ends. The CDR3 runs 16 residues. Complete variable domain (other parts from reference TRBV9 and TRBJ1-4): DSGVTQTPKHLITATGQRVTLRCSPRSGDLSVYWYQQSLDQGLQFLIQYYNGEERAKGNILERFSAQQFPDLHSELNLSSLELGDSALYFCASSLEGGGKGEKLFFGSGTQLSVL.

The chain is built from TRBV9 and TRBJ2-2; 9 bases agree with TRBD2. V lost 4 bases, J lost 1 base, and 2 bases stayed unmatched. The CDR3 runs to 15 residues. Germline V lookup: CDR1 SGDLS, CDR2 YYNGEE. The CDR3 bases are TGTGCCAGCAGCCAAGCGGGGGGGAACACCGGGGAGCTGTTTTTT. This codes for CASSQAGGNTGELFF.

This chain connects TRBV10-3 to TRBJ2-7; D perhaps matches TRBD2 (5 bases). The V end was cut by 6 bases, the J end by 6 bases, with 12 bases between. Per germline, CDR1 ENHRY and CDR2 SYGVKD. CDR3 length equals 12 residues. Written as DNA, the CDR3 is TGTGCCATCAGGCTTGGGAGTGGCGAGCAGTACTTC. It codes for CAIRLGSGEQYF.

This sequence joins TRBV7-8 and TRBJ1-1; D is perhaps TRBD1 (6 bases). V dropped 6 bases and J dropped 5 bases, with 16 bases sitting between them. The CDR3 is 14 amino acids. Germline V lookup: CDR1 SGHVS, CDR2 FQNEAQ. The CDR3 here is CASRNKGDRTEAFF. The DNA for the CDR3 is TGTGCCAGCAGAAATAAGGGCGACAGGACTGAAGCTTTCTTT.

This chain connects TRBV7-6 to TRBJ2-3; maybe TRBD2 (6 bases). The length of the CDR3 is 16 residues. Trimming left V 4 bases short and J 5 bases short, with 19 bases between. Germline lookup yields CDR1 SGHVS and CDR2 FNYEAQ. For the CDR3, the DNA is TGTGCCAGCAGCTCCCGAGGAGGGGACGGCGAAGATACGCAGTATTTT. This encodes CASSSRGGDGEDTQYF.

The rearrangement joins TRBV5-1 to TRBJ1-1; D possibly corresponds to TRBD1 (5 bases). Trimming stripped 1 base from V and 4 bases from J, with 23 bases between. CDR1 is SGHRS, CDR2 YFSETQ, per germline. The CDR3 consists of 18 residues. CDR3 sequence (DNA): TGCGCCAGCAGCTTGCGTTCGGGGTTTGGCCGGGGGAGCACTGAAGCTTTCTTT. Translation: CASSLRSGFGRGSTEAFF.